This section outlines one T cell receptor beta chain sequence together with its context. The antigen is undetermined. These data are taken from a study of blood T cells in healthy people across ages. Study-wide findings and caveats: Whereas aged donors had fewer naive CD4+ cells, long-lived donors had more of them and higher diversity.

The CDR3 sequence is 17 residues long. V was cut by 0 bases and J by 0 bases, with 16 bases left in between. The germline V gene encodes CDR1 SGDLS and CDR2 YYNGEE. Then a second PCR, running roughly 7 to 11 cycles, was carried out with a sample-barcoded 5' primer and a J-beta primer mix. TCRdb redid the calling of the 5' RACE reads with MiXCR, one entry per CDR3 protein. Of about 900,000 distinct CDR3 sequences listed, about 62% are singletons. Sequences were obtained from blood. This sequence originates from a man aged 30 to 39 in good health. The chain uses TRBV9 and TRBJ2-7; D not certain. CDR3 residues: CASSVGLLSSSSYEQYF. Written as DNA, the CDR3 is TGTGCCAGCAGCGTAGGTCTCCTCAGCAGTAGCTCCTACGAGCAGTACTTC.